Following are 24 T cell receptor beta chains from one sample sequenced in a study of vaccination and CD4 T cells after COVID-19. For these TCRs, the target antigens are not known. The treatment: roughly 10-day PBMC culture with coronavirus spike peptide pools or control peptides (ViraFEST assay). The assay that was used to sequence DNA from cultured CD4+ T cells was the Oncomine TCR Beta short-read assay. MiXCR was run by TCRdb on the PCR reads, yielding one entry per CDR3 protein. The sample includes about 16,000 distinct CDR3 sequences, 30% to 45% of them seen just once. Material: cultured CD4+ T cells from blood. The receptors were gathered from a human donor with COVID-19.

The rearrangement joins TRBV7-2 to TRBJ1-1, with D unresolved. Per germline, CDR1 SGHTA and CDR2 FQGNSA. Trimming left V 4 bases short and J 6 bases short, with 9 bases between. The CDR3 is 12 amino acids. CDR3 sequence: CASSSWTAEAFF. The CDR3 DNA is TGTGCCAGCAGCTCCTGGACGGCTGAAGCTTTCTTT.

The chain is built from TRBV5-4 and TRBJ2-6; D gene ambiguous. From germline, CDR1 is SGHNT and CDR2 YYREEE (reference sequence). This CDR3 has 14 amino acids. V dropped 6 bases and J dropped 1 base, with 8 bases sitting between them. The CDR3 here is CASTTNSGANVLTF. The CDR3 DNA reads as TGTGCCAGCACTACCAATTCTGGGGCCAACGTCCTGACTTTC.

This clonotype was found a few times. The V and J genes are TRBV19 and TRBJ1-1; TRBD1 might be the D (6 bases). The CDR3 is 15 amino acids. Germline V gene lookup returns CDR1 LNHDA and CDR2 SQIVND (reference sequence). Trimming left V 0 bases short and J 8 bases short, with 16 bases between. The CDR3 bases are TGTGCCAGTAGTATAGAGGGAGGGACGGGGGCAGAAGCTTTCTTT. As protein: CASSIEGGTGAEAFF.

This chain uses TRBV5-1 with TRBJ2-7; D remains ambiguous. The CDR3 totals 14 residues. CDR1 SGHRS and CDR2 YFSETQ come from the germline V gene. Trimming removed 4 bases at V and 3 bases at J, with 14 bases between. In nucleotides, the CDR3 is TGCGCCAGCAGCCCCCCCGTGGGAAACTACGAGCAGTACTTC. Translating gives CASSPPVGNYEQYF.

The V and J genes are TRBV12-3 or TRBV12-4 and TRBJ1-2; 9 bases line up with TRBD1. The CDR3 sequence is 13 residues long. The V gene end was trimmed by 6 bases and the J gene end by 7 bases; junction bases not matched to a gene: 6. CDR3 sequence: CASSPGQGFGYTF. CDR3 nucleotide sequence: TGTGCCAGCAGCCCGGGACAGGGTTTTGGCTACACCTTC.

This chain joins TRBV28 and TRBJ1-1, with D perhaps TRBD1 (6 bases). Germline assignment: CDR1 MDHEN and CDR2 SYDVKM. There are 14 residues in the CDR3. Trimming pared 6 bases from V and 0 bases from J, leaving 11 bases between. The CDR3 region is CASRSTGMNTEAFF. In DNA form, the CDR3 reads TGTGCCAGCAGAAGTACAGGGATGAACACTGAAGCTTTCTTT.

The rearrangement joins TRBV10-2 to TRBJ2-1, with TRBD2 identical over 11 bases. The CDR3 length is 16 residues. V dropped 1 base and J dropped 4; count of bases not matched to a gene: 3. The germline CDR1 and CDR2 sequences are WSHSY and SAAADI. The CDR3 nucleotides are TGCGCCAGCAGTGAGTTTAGCGGGGGGGTTTACAATGAGCAGTTCTTC. This sequence encodes CASSEFSGGVYNEQFF.

By share, this clonotype counts as large (0.1 to 1%). This rearrangement joins TRBV7-9 to TRBJ2-5; TRBD1 matches 7 bases. The CDR3 is made up of 16 amino acids. Germline assignment: CDR1 SEHNR and CDR2 FQNEAQ (reference sequence). V was clipped by 1 base and J by 4 bases; unmatched bases: 9. CDR3 amino acids: CASSLVLGGAGETQYF. In DNA, the CDR3 is TGTGCCAGCAGCTTAGTCCTAGGGGGCGCGGGAGAGACCCAGTACTTC.

The chain's CDR3 is CATQTGEPRTDTQYF. The CDR3 DNA follows: TGTGCCACACAGACCGGTGAACCTCGCACAGATACGCAGTATTTT. V usage is TRBV19 and J usage is TRBJ2-3; D unresolved. Germline loops: CDR1 LNHDA, CDR2 SQIVND (reference sequence). The CDR3 runs to 15 residues. Deletions cut 10 bases from V and 1 base from J, with 18 bases between.

As to this clonotype: At one end, the junction sequence differs from germline, possibly due to a read error. The J gene is TRBJ2-7, the V gene TRBV20-1, with 12 bases aligning to TRBD2. The CDR3 covers 20 residues. Germline lookup yields CDR1 DFQATT and CDR2 SNEGSKA (reference sequence). The CDR3 nucleotides read TGCGGTGCTAGAGAGACCTTACTAGCGGGGGGTCTACCGAGCTCCTACGAGCAGTACTTC. Translating it yields CGARETLLAGGLPSSYEQYF.

This clonotype was observed a handful of times. The chain uses TRBV6-1 and TRBJ2-2; 10 bases line up with TRBD1. The trim removed 6 bases at V and 3 bases at J, leaving 4 bases unmatched. The germline CDR1 and CDR2 sequences are MNHNS and SASEGT. The CDR3 is 15 amino acids. The CDR3 region has the DNA TGTGCCAGCAGGGTGACAGGGGGCGACACCGGGGAGCTGTTTTTT. Its protein is CASRVTGGDTGELFF.

This clonotype was seen more than once but under ten times. The chain has TRBV15 and TRBJ1-1; 7 bases map to TRBD1. This CDR3 comprises 15 residues. The germline V gene has CDR1 LNHNV and CDR2 YYDKDF (reference sequence). The V segment lost 4 bases and the J segment 4 bases; nucleotides outside the gene matches: 9. CDR3 sequence reads: CATSKGRGGSTEAFF. The CDR3 DNA reads as TGTGCCACCAGCAAAGGCAGGGGGGGGAGCACTGAAGCTTTCTTT.

This clonotype was picked up a small number of times. The V and J genes are TRBV11-3 and TRBJ1-5; D gene ambiguous. V lost 10 bases, J lost 0 bases, and 19 bases lay in between. Germline assignment: CDR1 SGHNT and CDR2 YENEEA. The CDR3 consists of 16 residues. The CDR3 region is CATPQLQKYSNQPQHF. The CDR3 DNA reads as TGTGCCACCCCGCAGCTCCAAAAATATAGCAATCAGCCCCAGCATTTT.

This chain uses TRBV21-1 with TRBJ1-1. TRBV21-1 is given as a pseudogene. The CDR3 is made up of 12 amino acids. In DNA, the CDR3 is TGTGCCAGCAGCAAACGTAGACCGGAAGCTTTCTTT. Translation: CASSKRRPEAFF.

In this sample, this clonotype is medium-sized. The gene calls are TRBV15 and TRBJ1-2, with D unresolved. Per germline, CDR1 LNHNV and CDR2 YYDKDF (reference sequence). Trimming cost V 3 bases and J 4 bases, with 6 bases left between them. This CDR3 is built from 12 residues. The CDR3: CATSRDLYGYTF. The DNA of the CDR3 is TGTGCCACCAGCAGGGACCTCTATGGCTACACCTTC.

This clonotype was observed a handful of times. CDR3 nucleotides: TGTGCCAGCAGCCAGACAGGGGGCTCAAGTCAGCCCCAGCATTTT. Encoded protein: CASSQTGGSSQPQHF. This sequence joins TRBV12-3 or TRBV12-4 and TRBJ1-5; TRBD1 matches 10 bases. This CDR3 spans 15 amino acids. Trimming at V came to 6 bases and at J to 6 bases, leaving 8 bases not matched to a gene.

This clonotype was counted between two and nine times. The V call is TRBV6-4, the J call TRBJ2-3, with TRBD2 matching over 7 bases. The CDR3 has 14 residues. Trimming removed 2 bases from V and 1 base from J; junction bases left unmatched: 0. Germline values: CDR1 MRHNA, CDR2 SNTAGT. The CDR3: CASSDAGGTDTQYF. The CDR3 bases are TGTGCCAGCAGTGACGCGGGGGGCACAGATACGCAGTATTTT.

The chain couples TRBV6-2 or TRBV6-3 to TRBJ2-2; TRBD2 agrees at 10 bases. V was pared by 4 bases and J by 4 bases, with 6 bases of the junction left unmatched. CDR1 and CDR2 (germline): MNHEY, SVGEGT. This CDR3 has 16 amino acids. CDR3 in amino acids: CASSSPSGGPTGELFF. DNA of the CDR3: TGTGCCAGCAGTTCCCCTAGCGGGGGACCCACCGGGGAGCTGTTTTTT.

In its sample, this clonotype is medium-sized (0.01 to 0.1%). This chain connects TRBV15 to TRBJ2-7; D is ambiguous. V was shortened by 1 base and J by 0 bases, with 7 bases between the two germline ends. In germline, CDR1 is LNHNV, CDR2 YYDKDF (reference sequence). This CDR3 contains 14 residues. Here the CDR3 DNA reads TGTGCCACCAGCAGAGGGCAGGTCTCCTACGAGCAGTACTTC. This translates into CATSRGQVSYEQYF.

V gene TRBV24-1 combines with J gene TRBJ2-7, with D tentatively TRBD1 (6 bases). CDR1 KGHDR and CDR2 SFDVKD come from the germline V gene. This CDR3 contains 13 residues. Trimming took off 12 bases at V and 1 base at J, with 15 bases between the two ends. The CDR3 protein is CAPNQTGSYEQYF. In DNA form, the CDR3 reads TGTGCCCCCAACCAGACAGGATCCTACGAGCAGTACTTC.

The V and J genes are TRBV29-1 and TRBJ1-2, with 8 nucleotides matching TRBD1. Germline V CDR1 and CDR2: SQVTM, ANQGSEA. The ends lost 6 bases at V and 1 base at J; junction bases unmatched: 7. The CDR3 has 14 residues. The CDR3, as DNA: TGCAGCGTAGCCACAGGGGGAGGTAACTATGGCTACACCTTC. This gives the protein CSVATGGGNYGYTF.

This clonotype was recorded a few times. The rearrangement joins TRBV6-5 to TRBJ2-3; D gene uncertain. The CDR3 loop spans 15 amino acids. V lost 0 bases to trimming and J lost 4 bases, with 11 bases between them. Germline V lookup: CDR1 MNHEY, CDR2 SVGAGI. The CDR3 DNA sequence: TGTGCCAGCAGTTACTCGGTTGGGAAGGCAGATACGCAGTATTTT. Encoded protein: CASSYSVGKADTQYF.

The table lists this clonotype with a few counts. The V and J genes are TRBV27 and TRBJ1-6; D call uncertain. Deletions cut 8 bases from V and 0 bases from J, with 5 bases between. From germline, CDR1 is MNHEY and CDR2 SMNVEV (reference sequence). CDR3 length equals 13 residues. CDR3 in DNA: TGTGCCAGCGGGAGCTCCTATAATTCACCCCTCCACTTT. Protein product: CASGSSYNSPLHF.

The chain joins TRBV15 to TRBJ1-1; a possible D gene is TRBD1 (6 bases). CDR1 and CDR2 (germline): LNHNV, YYDKDF (reference sequence). Between the trimmed V and J ends, which lost 1 base and 4 bases, there was a span of 13 bases. CDR3 length equals 15 residues. CDR3 sequence (DNA): TGTGCCACCAGCAGAGCAGGGGCGCGGATCACTGAAGCTTTCTTT. Its protein product is CATSRAGARITEAFF.